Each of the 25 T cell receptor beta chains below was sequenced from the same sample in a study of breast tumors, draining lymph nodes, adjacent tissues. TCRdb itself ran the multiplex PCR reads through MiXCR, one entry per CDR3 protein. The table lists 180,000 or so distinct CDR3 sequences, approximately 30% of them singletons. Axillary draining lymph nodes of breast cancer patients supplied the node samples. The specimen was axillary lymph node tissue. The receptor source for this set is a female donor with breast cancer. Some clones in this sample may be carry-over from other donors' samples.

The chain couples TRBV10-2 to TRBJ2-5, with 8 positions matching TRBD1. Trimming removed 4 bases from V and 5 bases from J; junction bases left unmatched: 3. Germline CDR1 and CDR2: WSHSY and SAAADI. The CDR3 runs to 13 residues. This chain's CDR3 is CASSGTGIETQYF. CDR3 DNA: TGCGCCAGCAGTGGGACAGGGATTGAGACCCAGTACTTC.

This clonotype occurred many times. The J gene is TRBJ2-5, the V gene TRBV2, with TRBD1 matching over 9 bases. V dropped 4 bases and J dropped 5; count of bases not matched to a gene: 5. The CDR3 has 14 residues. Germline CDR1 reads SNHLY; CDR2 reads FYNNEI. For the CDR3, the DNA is TGTGCCAGCAGTGGGGACAGGGCTGGGGAGACCCAGTACTTC. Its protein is CASSGDRAGETQYF.

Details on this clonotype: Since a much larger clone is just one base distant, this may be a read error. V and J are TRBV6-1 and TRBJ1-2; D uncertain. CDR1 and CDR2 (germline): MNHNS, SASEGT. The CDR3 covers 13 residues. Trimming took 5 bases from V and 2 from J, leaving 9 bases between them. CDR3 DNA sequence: TGTGCCAGCAGTCAAAGGAAAAACTATGGCTACACCTTC. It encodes CASSQRKNYGYTF.

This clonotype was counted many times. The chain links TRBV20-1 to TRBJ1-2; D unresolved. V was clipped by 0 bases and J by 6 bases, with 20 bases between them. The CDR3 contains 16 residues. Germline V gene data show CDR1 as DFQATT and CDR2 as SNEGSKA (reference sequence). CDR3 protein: CSARDLSGSDFNGYTF. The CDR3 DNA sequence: TGCAGTGCTAGAGATCTCTCGGGGAGTGACTTCAATGGCTACACCTTC.

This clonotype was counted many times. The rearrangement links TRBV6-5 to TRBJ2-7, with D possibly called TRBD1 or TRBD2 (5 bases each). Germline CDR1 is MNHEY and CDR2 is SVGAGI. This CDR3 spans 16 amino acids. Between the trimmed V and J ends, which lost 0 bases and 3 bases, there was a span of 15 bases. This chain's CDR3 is CASSYSHGTLGYEQYF. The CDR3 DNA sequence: TGTGCCAGCAGTTACTCCCACGGGACCTTGGGCTACGAGCAGTACTTC.

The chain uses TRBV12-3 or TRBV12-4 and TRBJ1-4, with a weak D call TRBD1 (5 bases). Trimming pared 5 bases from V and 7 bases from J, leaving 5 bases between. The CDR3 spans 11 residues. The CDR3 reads CASSDSEKLFF. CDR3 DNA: TGTGCCAGCAGTGACAGTGAAAAACTGTTTTTT.

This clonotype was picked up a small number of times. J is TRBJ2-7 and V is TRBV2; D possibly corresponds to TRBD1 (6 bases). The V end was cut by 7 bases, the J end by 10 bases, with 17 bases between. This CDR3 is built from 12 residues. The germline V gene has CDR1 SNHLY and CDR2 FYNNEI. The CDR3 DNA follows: TGTGCCAGCAAGGGGGAACTTGGAGTACAGTACTTC. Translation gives CASKGELGVQYF.

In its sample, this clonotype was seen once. CDR3 region: CSALARVNGGWREAFF. DNA of the CDR3: TGCAGTGCCCTAGCCCGGGTAAACGGGGGCTGGAGGGAAGCTTTCTTT. This sequence joins TRBV20-1 and TRBJ1-1, with D possibly being TRBD1 (6 bases). Trimming pared 6 bases from V and 8 bases from J, leaving 28 bases between. The CDR3 is 16 amino acids. The germline V gene has CDR1 DFQATT and CDR2 SNEGSKA (reference sequence).

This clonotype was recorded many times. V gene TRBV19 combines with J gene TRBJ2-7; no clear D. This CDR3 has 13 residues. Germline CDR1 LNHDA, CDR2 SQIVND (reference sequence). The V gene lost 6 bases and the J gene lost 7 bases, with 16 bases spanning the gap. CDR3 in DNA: TGTGCCAGTAGCATATCCCCTTTCTCGGAGCAGTACTTC. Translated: CASSISPFSEQYF.

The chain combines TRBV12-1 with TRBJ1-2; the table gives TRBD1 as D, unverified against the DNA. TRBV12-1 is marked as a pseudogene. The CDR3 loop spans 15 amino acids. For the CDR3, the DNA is TGTGCCAGCAGCCCACGGGACATAGAAAACTATGGCTACACCTTC. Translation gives CASSPRDIENYGYTF.

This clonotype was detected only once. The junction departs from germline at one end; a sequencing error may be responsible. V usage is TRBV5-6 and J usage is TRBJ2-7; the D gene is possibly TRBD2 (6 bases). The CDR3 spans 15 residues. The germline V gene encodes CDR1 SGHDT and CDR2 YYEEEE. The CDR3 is CASSLFSSESYEQYF. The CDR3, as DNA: TGCGCCAGCAGCTTGTTTTCTAGCGAGTCCTACGAGCAGTACTTC.

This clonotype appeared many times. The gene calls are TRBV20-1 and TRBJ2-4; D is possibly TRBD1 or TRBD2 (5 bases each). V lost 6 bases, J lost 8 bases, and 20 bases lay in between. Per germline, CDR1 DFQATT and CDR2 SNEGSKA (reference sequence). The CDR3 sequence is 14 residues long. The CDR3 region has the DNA TGCAGTGCCGGGACCATCTGGTTGAGGGACATTCAGTACTTC. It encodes CSAGTIWLRDIQYF.

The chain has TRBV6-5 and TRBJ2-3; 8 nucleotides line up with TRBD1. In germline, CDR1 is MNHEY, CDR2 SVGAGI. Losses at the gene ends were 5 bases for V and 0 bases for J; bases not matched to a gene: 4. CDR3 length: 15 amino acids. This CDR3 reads CASSDRTGSTDTQYF. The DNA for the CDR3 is TGTGCCAGCAGTGACAGGACAGGGAGCACAGATACGCAGTATTTT.

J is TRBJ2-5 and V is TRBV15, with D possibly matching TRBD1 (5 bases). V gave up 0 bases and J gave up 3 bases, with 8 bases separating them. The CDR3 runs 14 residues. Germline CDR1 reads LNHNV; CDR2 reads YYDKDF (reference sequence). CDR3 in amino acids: CATSRDLREETQYF. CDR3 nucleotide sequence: TGTGCCACCAGCAGAGATCTCAGGGAAGAGACCCAGTACTTC.

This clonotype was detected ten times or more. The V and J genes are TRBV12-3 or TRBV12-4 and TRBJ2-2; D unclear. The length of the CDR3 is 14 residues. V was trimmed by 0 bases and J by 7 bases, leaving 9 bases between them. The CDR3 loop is CASSLAVIGGELFF. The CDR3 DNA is TGTGCCAGCAGTTTAGCAGTGATAGGCGGGGAGCTGTTTTTT.

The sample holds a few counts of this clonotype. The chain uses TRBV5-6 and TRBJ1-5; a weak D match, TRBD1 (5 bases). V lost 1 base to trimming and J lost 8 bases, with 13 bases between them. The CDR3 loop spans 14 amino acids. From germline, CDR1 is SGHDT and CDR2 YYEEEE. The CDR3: CASSLFQGREPQHF. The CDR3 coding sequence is TGTGCCAGCAGCTTGTTTCAGGGTCGGGAGCCCCAGCATTTT. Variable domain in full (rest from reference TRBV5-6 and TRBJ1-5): DAGVTQSPTHLIKTRGQQVTLRCSPKSGHDTVSWYQQALGQGPQFIFQYYEEEERQRGNFPDRFSGHQFPNYSSELNVNALLLGDSALYLCASSLFQGREPQHFGDGTRLSIL.

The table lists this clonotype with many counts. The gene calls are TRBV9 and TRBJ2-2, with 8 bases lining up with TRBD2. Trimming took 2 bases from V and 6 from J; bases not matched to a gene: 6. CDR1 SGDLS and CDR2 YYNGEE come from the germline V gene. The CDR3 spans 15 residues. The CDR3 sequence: CASSVGTRIAGELFF. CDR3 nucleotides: TGTGCCAGCAGCGTCGGGACTAGGATTGCCGGGGAGCTGTTTTTT. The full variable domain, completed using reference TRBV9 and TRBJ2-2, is DSGVTQTPKHLITATGQRVTLRCSPRSGDLSVYWYQQSLDQGLQFLIQYYNGEERAKGNILERFSAQQFPDLHSELNLSSLELGDSALYFCASSVGTRIAGELFFGEGSRLTVL.

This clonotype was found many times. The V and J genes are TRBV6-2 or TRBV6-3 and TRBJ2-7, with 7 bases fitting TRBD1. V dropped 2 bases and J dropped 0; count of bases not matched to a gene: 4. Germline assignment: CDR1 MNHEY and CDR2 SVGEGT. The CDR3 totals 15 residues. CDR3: CASSYPRDSSYEQYF. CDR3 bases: TGTGCCAGCAGTTACCCACGGGACAGCTCCTACGAGCAGTACTTC.

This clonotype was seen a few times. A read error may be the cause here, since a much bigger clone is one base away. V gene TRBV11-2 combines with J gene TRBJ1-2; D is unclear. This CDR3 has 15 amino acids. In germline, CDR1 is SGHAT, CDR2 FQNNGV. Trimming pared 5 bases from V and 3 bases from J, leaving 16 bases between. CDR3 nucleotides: TGTGCCAGCAGCCTTAGAGGCCACACTTACTATGGCTACACCTTC. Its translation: CASSLRGHTYYGYTF.

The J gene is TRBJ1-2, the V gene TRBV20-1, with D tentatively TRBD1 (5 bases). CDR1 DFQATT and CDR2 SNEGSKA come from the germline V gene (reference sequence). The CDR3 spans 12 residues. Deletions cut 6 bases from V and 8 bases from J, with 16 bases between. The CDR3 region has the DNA TGCAGTGCCAGCCAGGGCTCGTCCGGCTACACCTTC. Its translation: CSASQGSSGYTF.

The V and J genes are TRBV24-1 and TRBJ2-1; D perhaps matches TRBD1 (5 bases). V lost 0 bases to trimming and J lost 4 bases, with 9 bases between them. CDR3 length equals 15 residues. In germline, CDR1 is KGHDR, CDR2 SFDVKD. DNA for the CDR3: TGTGCCACCAGTGATTTGCAGGGTAGGTACAATGAGCAGTTCTTC. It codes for CATSDLQGRYNEQFF.

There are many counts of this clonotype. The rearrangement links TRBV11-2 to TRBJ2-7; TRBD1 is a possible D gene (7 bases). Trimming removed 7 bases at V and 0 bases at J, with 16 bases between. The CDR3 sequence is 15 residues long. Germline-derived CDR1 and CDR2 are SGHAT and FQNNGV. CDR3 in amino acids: CASTRRGDLSYEQYF. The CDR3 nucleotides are TGTGCCAGCACCCGCAGGGGGGACCTCTCCTACGAGCAGTACTTC.

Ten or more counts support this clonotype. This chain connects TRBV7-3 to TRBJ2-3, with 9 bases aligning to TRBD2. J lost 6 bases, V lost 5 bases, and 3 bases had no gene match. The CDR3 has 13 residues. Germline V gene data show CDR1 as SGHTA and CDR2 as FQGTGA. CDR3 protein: CASSLGLADTQYF. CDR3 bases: TGTGCCAGCAGCCTCGGACTAGCGGATACGCAGTATTTT.

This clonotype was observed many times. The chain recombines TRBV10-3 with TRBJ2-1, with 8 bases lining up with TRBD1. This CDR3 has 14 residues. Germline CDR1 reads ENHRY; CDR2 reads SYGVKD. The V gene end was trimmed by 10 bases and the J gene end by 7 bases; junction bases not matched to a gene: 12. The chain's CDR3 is CATDPGQDTNEQFF. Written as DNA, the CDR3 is TGTGCCACCGATCCGGGACAGGACACGAATGAGCAGTTCTTC.

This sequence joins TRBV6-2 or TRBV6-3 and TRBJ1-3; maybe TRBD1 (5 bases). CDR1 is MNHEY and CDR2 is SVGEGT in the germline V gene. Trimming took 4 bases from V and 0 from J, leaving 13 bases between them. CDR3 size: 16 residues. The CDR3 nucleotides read TGTGCCAGCAGTTGGGAGCGGGGGGACTCTGGAAACACCATATATTTT. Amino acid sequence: CASSWERGDSGNTIYF.